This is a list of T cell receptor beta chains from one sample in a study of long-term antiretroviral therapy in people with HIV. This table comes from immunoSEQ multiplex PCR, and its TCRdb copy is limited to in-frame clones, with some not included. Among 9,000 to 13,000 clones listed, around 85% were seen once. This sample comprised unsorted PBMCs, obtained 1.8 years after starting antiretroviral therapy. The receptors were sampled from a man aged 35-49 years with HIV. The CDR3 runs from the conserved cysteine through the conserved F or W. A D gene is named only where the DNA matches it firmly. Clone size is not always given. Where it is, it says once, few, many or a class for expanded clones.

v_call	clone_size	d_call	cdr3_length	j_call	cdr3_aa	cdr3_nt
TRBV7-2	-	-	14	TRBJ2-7	CASSLGDVSYEQYF	TGTGCCAGCAGCTTGGGGGACGTCTCCTACGAGCAGTACTTC
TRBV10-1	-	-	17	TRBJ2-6	CASSDSPGRSGANVLTF	TGCGCCAGCAGTGATTCCCCCGGACGTTCTGGGGCCAACGTCCTGACTTTC
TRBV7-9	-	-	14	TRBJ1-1	CASSLQSGVTEAFF	TGTGCCAGCAGCCTGCAGTCGGGGGTAACTGAAGCTTTCTTT
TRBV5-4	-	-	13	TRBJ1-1	CASSFPGRAEAFF	TGTGCCAGCAGCTTCCCAGGGAGAGCTGAAGCTTTCTTT
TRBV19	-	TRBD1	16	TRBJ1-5	CASRGQGLYSNQPQHF	TGTGCCAGTAGGGGACAGGGGCTATATAGCAATCAGCCCCAGCATTTT
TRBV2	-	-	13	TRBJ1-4	CASSVGPSGKLFF	TGTGCCAGCAGTGTGGGTCCGAGCGGAAAACTGTTTTTT
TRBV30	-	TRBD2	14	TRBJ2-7	CASNSGRATYEQYF	TGTGCCTCCAATAGCGGGAGGGCAACCTACGAGCAGTACTTC
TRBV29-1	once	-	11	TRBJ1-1	CSVDKAPEAFF	TGCAGCGTTGATAAGGCCCCTGAAGCTTTCTTT
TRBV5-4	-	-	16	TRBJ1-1	CASSNPVGRTNTEAFF	TGTGCCAGCAGCAATCCCGTTGGGCGGACGAACACTGAAGCTTTCTTT
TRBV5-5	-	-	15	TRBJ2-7	CASSPGTSPLREQYF	TGTGCCAGCAGCCCCGGGACGTCTCCTTTACGCGAGCAGTACTTC
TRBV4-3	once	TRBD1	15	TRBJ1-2	CASSPGTGTTRGYTF	TGCGCCAGCAGCCCCGGGACAGGGACAACCCGGGGCTACACCTTC
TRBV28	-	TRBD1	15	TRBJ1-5	CASGPGQEWYQPQHF	TGTGCCAGCGGACCGGGACAGGAATGGTATCAGCCCCAGCATTTT
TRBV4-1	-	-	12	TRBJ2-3	CASSLNREAQYF	TGCGCCAGCAGCCTAAACAGGGAGGCGCAGTATTTT
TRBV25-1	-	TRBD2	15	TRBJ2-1	CASSVAGVTSSEQFF	TGTGCCAGCAGCGTAGCGGGAGTGACATCGAGTGAGCAGTTCTTC
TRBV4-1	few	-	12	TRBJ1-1	CASSQGRTEAFF	TGCGCCAGCAGCCAAGGGAGGACTGAAGCTTTCTTT
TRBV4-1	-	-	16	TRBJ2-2	CASSQDQGRLNGELFF	TGCGCCAGCAGCCAAGACCAGGGCCGGTTAAACGGGGAGCTGTTTTTT
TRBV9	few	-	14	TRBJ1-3	CASSVGGAGNTIYF	TGTGCCAGCAGCGTAGGAGGGGCTGGAAACACCATATATTTT
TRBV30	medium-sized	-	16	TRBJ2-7	CAWSVSKGREPYEQYF	TGTGCCTGGAGTGTTTCGAAGGGCAGGGAGCCCTACGAGCAGTACTTC
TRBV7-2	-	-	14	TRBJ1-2	CASSLALLVYGYTF	TGTGCCAGCAGCTTAGCGTTATTAGTGTATGGCTACACCTTC
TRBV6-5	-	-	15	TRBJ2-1	CASTRAGVTYNEQFF	TGTGCCAGCACCCGAGCGGGTGTGACCTACAATGAGCAGTTCTTC
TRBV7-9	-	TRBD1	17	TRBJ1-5	CASSPGQEGDGNQPQHF	TGTGCCAGCAGCCCGGGACAGGAGGGGGATGGCAATCAGCCCCAGCATTTT
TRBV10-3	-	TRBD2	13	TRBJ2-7	CAISDRDYQEQYF	TGTGCCATCAGTGACCGGGACTATCAAGAGCAGTACTTC
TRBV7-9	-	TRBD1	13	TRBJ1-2	CASRRTGNYGYTF	TGTGCCAGCAGACGGACAGGGAACTATGGCTACACCTTC
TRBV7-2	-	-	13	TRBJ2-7	CASSLIRGDEQYF	TGTGCCAGCAGCTTAATACGGGGTGACGAGCAGTACTTC
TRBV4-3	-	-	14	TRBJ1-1	CASSQDLGGTEAFF	TGCGCCAGCAGCCAAGATCTGGGAGGGACTGAAGCTTTCTTT
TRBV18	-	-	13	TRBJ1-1	CASSLDRNTEAFF	TGTGCCAGCTCACTCGACAGGAACACTGAAGCTTTCTTT
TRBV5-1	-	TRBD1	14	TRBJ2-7	CASSMDRGTYEQYF	TGCGCCAGCAGCATGGACAGGGGGACCTACGAGCAGTACTTC
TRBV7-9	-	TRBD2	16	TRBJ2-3	CASSSKLAGVTDTQYF	TGTGCCAGCAGCTCAAAACTAGCGGGAGTCACAGATACGCAGTATTTT
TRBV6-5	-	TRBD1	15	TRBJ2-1	CASSQAGDRYNEQFF	TGTGCCAGCAGTCAGGCCGGGGACAGATACAATGAGCAGTTCTTC
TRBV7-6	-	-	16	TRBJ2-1	CASSLGTTSTYNEQFF	TGTGCCAGCAGCTTAGGAACTACTAGCACCTACAATGAGCAGTTCTTC
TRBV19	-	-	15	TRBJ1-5	CATTSGAGLNQPQHF	TGTGCCACCACGTCCGGAGCGGGTCTCAATCAGCCCCAGCATTTT
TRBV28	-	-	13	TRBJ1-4	CASRTQFMEKLFF	TGTGCCAGCAGGACGCAGTTTATGGAAAAACTGTTTTTT
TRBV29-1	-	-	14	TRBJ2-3	CSVVGGSPTDTQYF	TGCAGCGTTGTGGGGGGCTCCCCCACAGATACGCAGTATTTT
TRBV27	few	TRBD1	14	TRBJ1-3	CAITGTGTGNTIYF	TGTGCCATCACCGGGACAGGGACTGGAAACACCATATATTTT
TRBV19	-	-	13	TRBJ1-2	CASSLQSNYGYTF	TGTGCCAGTAGTCTCCAAAGTAACTATGGCTACACCTTC